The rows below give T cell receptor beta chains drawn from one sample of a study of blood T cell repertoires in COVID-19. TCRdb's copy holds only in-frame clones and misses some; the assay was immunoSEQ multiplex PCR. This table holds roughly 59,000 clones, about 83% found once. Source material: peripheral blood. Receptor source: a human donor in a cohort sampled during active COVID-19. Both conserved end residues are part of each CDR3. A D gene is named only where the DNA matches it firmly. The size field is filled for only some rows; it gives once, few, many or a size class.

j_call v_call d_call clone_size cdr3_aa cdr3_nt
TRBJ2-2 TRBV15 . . CATSRGASSGPTGELFF TGTGCCACCAGCAGAGGGGCGAGTAGCGGACCCACCGGGGAGCTGTTTTTT
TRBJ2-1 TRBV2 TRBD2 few CASSERGTSSYNEQFF TGTGCCAGCAGTGAACGGGGGACTAGCTCCTACAATGAGCAGTTCTTC
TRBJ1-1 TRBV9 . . CASSAHQGPNTEAFF TGTGCCAGCAGCGCACATCAGGGGCCTAACACTGAAGCTTTCTTT
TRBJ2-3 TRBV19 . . CASSISGRGQTDTQYF TGTGCCAGTAGTATAAGTGGGAGAGGGCAAACAGATACGCAGTATTTT
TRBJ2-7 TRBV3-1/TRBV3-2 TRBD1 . CASSQGGTGGHEQYF TGTGCCAGCAGCCAAGGGGGGACAGGGGGGCACGAGCAGTACTTC
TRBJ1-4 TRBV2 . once CASSNIGTNEKLFF TGTGCCAGCAGTAACATCGGGACTAATGAAAAACTGTTTTTT
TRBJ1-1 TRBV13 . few CASSLGWASVISEAFF TGTGCCAGCAGCCTTGGATGGGCGAGTGTAATTTCTGAAGCTTTCTTT
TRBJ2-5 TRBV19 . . CASSLLAWEETQYF TGTGCCAGTAGTTTGCTAGCATGGGAAGAGACCCAGTACTTC
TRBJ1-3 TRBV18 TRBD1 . CASSPGTGRRNTIYF TGTGCCAGCTCACCCGGGACAGGCCGGCGAAACACCATATATTTT
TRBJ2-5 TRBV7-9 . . CASRRQQETQYF TGTGCCAGCAGGCGACAGCAAGAGACCCAGTACTTC
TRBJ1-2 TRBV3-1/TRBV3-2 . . CASRPFATGSGYTF TGTGCCAGCAGACCCTTCGCGACGGGTAGCGGCTACACCTTC
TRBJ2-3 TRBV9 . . CASSVGQGQADTQYF TGTGCCAGCAGCGTAGGGCAGGGGCAAGCAGATACGCAGTATTTT
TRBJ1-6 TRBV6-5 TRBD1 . CASSYFAGQKNSPLHF TGTGCCAGCAGTTATTTCGCGGGACAGAAGAATTCACCCCTCCACTTT
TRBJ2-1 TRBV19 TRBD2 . CASSIYSGGDNEQFF TGTGCCAGTAGTATCTATAGCGGGGGGGACAATGAGCAGTTCTTC
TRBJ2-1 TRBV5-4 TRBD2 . CASSRREGRKNEQFF TGTGCCAGCAGTAGGCGGGAGGGGAGAAAAAATGAGCAGTTCTTC
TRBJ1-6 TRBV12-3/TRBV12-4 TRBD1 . CATRGTGYSPLHF TGTGCCACCCGTGGGACAGGGTATTCACCCCTCCACTTT
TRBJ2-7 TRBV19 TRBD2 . CASSYASGSSYEQYF TGTGCCAGTAGTTACGCTAGCGGAAGCTCCTACGAGCAGTACTTC
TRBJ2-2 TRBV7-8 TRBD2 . CASSPRGSSGRAGELFF TGTGCCAGCAGCCCAAGGGGAAGTAGCGGGAGGGCCGGGGAGCTGTTTTTT
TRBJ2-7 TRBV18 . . CASSSWTYEQYF TGTGCCAGCTCATCTTGGACTTATGAGCAGTACTTC
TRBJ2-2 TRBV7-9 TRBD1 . CASGPRTGNTGELFF TGTGCCAGCGGCCCAAGGACAGGGAACACCGGGGAGCTGTTTTTT
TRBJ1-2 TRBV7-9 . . CASSLSDYGYTF TGTGCCAGCAGCTTGAGTGACTATGGCTACACCTTC
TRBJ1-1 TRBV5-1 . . CASSVTPGPTEAFF TGCGCCAGCAGCGTAACCCCAGGGCCCACTGAAGCTTTCTTT
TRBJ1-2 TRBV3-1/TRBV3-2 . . CASSQWTANYGYTF TGTGCCAGCAGCCAATGGACAGCTAACTATGGCTACACCTTC
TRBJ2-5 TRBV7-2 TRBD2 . CASTVGLAGAETQYF TGTGCCAGCACCGTGGGACTAGCGGGAGCAGAGACCCAGTACTTC
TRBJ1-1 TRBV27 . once CASSLSFGGRFTEAFF TGTGCCAGCAGTTTATCTTTCGGGGGGAGGTTCACTGAAGCTTTCTTT
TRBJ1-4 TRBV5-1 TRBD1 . CASGQAPNEKLFF TGCGCCAGCGGACAGGCACCTAATGAAAAACTGTTTTTT
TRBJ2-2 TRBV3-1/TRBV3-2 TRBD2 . CASRRTSGSTGELFF TGTGCCAGCAGACGAACTAGCGGGAGTACCGGGGAGCTGTTTTTT
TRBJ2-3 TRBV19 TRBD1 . CASSKLQGSTDTQYF TGTGCCAGTAGTAAGCTACAGGGGAGCACAGATACGCAGTATTTT
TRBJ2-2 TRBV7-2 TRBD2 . CASSLVSLAGTGELFF TGTGCCAGCAGCTTAGTTTCCCTAGCGGGCACCGGGGAGCTGTTTTTT
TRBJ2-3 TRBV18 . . CASSPARGVFTDTQYF TGTGCCAGCTCACCAGCTAGAGGAGTTTTCACAGATACGCAGTATTTT